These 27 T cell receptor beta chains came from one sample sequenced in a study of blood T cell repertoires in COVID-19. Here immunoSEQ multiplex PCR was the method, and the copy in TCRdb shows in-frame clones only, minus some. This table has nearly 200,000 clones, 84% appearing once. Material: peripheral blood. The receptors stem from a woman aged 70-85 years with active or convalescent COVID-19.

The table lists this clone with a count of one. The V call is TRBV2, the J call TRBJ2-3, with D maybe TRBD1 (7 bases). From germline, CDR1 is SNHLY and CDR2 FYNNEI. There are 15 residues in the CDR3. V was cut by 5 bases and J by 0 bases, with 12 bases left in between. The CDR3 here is CASSLQGTSTDTQYF. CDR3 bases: TGTGCCAGCAGTCTACAGGGGACTAGCACAGATACGCAGTATTTT.

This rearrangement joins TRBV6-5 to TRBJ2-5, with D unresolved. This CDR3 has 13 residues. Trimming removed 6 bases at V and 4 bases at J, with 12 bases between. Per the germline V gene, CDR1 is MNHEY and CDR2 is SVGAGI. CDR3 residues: CASSRVLRETQYF. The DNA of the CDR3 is TGTGCCAGCAGCCGCGTTTTGCGAGAGACCCAGTACTTC.

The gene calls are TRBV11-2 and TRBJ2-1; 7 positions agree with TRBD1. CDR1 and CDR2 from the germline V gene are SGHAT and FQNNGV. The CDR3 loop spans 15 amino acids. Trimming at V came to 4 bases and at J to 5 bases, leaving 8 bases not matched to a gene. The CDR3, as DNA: TGTGCCAGCAGCTCTATAGAGGGGGCTAACAATGAGCAGTTCTTC. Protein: CASSSIEGANNEQFF.

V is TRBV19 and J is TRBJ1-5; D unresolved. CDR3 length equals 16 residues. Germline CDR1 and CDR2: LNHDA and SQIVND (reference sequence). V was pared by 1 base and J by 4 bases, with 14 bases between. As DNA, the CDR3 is TGTGCCAGTAGTATAGCGGGAACGGGTAGGAATCAGCCCCAGCATTTT. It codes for CASSIAGTGRNQPQHF.

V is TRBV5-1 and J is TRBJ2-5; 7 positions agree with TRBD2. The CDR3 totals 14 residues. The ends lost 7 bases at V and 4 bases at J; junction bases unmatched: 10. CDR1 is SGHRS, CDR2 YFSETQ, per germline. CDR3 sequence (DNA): TGCGCCAGCTCCTTAGCGGGCCGTGGAGAGACCCAGTACTTC. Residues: CASSLAGRGETQYF.

CDR3 sequence reads: CASSQAVTSGRANEQFF. The CDR3 DNA reads TGCGCCAGCAGCCAAGCTGTAACTAGCGGGAGGGCCAATGAGCAGTTCTTC. J is TRBJ2-1 and V is TRBV4-1, with 13 bases identical to TRBD2. The junction had 6 bases not matched to a gene; V was cut back by 1 base and J by 6 bases. The CDR3 length is 17 residues. Germline CDR1 reads MGHRA; CDR2 reads YSYEKL.

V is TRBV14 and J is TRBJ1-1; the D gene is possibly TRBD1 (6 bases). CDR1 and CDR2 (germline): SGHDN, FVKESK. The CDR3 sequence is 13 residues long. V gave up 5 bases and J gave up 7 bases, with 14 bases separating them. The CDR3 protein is CASSIQGGGEAFF. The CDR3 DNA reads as TGTGCCAGCAGCATACAGGGTGGAGGTGAAGCTTTCTTT.

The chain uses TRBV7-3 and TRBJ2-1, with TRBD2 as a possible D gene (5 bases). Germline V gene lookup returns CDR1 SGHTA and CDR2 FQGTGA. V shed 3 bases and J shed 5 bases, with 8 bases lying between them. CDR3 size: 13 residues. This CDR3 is CASSFNGNNEQFF. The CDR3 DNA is TGTGCCAGCAGCTTTAACGGGAACAATGAGCAGTTCTTC.

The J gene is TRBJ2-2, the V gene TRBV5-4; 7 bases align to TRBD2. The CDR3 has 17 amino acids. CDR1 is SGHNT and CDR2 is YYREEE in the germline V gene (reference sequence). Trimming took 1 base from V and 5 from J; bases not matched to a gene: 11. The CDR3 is CASSLTVLAGETGELFF. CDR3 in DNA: TGTGCCAGCAGCTTGACCGTGTTAGCGGGTGAAACCGGGGAGCTGTTTTTT.

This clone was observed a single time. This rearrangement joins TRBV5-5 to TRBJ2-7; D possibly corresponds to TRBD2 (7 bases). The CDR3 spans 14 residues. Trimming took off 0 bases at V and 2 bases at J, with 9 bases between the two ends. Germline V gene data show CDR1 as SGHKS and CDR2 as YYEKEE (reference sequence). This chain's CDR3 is CASSLAGGPYEQYF. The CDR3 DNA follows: TGTGCCAGCAGCTTGGCCGGGGGGCCCTACGAGCAGTACTTC.

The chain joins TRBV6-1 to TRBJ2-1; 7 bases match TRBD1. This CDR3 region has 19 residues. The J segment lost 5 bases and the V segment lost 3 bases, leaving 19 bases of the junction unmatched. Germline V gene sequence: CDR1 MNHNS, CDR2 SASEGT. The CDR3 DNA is TGTGCCAGCAGTGAGGGGGACAGACACGAGATAGGCTACGACAATGAGCAGTTCTTC. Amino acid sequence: CASSEGDRHEIGYDNEQFF.

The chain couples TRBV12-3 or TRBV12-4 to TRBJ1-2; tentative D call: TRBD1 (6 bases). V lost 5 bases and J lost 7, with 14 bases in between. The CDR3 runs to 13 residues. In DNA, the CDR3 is TGTGCCAGCAGTCACCGACAGGCGGCTGGCTACACCTTC. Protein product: CASSHRQAAGYTF.

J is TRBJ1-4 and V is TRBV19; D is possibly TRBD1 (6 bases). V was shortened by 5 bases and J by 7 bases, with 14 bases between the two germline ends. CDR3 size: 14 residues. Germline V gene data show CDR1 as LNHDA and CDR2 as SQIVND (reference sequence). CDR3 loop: CASSLTGDREKLFF. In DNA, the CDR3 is TGTGCCAGTAGTCTGACAGGTGATCGTGAAAAACTGTTTTTT.

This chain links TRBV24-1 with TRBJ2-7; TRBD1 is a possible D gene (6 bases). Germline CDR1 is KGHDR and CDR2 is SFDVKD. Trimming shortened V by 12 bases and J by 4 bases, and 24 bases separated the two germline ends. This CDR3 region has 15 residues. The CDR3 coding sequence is TGTGCCCCCATAAGGGGGTTCGGAAAGGGGTACGAGCAGTACTTC. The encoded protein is CAPIRGFGKGYEQYF.

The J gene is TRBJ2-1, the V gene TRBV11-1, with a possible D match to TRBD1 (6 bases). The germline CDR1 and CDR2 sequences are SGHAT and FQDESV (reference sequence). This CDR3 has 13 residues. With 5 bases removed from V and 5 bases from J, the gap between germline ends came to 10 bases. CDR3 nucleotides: TGTGCCAGCAGCCCGGACAGAAACAATGAGCAGTTCTTC. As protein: CASSPDRNNEQFF.

The CDR3 protein is CASSLAVGDSYEQYF. The DNA for the CDR3 is TGTGCCAGCAGCTTAGCGGTCGGAGATTCCTACGAGCAGTACTTC. This rearrangement joins TRBV11-2 to TRBJ2-7, with D hard to call. The V end lost 1 base, the J end lost 1 base, and 11 bases lay between the germline ends. The CDR3 spans 15 residues. Germline CDR1 is SGHAT and CDR2 is FQNNGV.

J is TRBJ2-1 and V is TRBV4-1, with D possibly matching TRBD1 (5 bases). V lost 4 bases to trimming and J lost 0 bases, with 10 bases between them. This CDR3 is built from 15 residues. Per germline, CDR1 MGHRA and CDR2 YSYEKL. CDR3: CASSRDSNSYNEQFF. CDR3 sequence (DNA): TGCGCCAGCAGCCGAGACAGTAACTCCTACAATGAGCAGTTCTTC.

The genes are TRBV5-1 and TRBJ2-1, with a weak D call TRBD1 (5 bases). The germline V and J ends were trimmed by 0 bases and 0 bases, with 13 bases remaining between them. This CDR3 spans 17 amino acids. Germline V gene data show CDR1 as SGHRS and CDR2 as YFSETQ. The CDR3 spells CASSLVSGPSSYNEQFF. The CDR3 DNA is TGCGCCAGCAGCTTGGTGTCAGGGCCAAGCTCCTACAATGAGCAGTTCTTC.

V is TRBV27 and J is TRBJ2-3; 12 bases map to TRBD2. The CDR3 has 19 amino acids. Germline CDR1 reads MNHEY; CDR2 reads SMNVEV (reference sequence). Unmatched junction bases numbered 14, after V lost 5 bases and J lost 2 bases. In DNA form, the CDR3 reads TGTGCCAGCAGTAAAGGGCCCCGGACTAGCGGGGAACTCACAGATACGCAGTATTTT. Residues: CASSKGPRTSGELTDTQYF.

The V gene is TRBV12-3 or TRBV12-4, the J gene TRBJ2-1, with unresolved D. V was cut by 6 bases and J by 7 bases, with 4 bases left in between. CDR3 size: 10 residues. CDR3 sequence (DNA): TGTGCCAGCAGCTCTAATGAGCAGTTCTTC. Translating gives CASSSNEQFF.

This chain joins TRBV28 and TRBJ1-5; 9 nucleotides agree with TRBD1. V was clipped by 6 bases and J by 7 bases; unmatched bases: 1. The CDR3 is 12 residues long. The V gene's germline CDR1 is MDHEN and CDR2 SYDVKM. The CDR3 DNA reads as TGTGCCAGCAGAACAGGGGGCCAGCCCCAGCATTTT. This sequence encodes CASRTGGQPQHF.

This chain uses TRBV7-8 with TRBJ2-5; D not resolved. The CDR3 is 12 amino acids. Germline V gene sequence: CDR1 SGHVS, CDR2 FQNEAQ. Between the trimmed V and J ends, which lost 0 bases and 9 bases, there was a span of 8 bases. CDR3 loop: CASSLANYAQYF. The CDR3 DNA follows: TGTGCCAGCAGCTTAGCCAACTACGCCCAGTACTTC.

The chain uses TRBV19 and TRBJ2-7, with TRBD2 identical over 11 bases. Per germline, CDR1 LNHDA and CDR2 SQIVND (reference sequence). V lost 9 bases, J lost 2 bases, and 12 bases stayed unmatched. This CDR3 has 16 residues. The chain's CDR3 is CASGTAPGLAAYEQYF. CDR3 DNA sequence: TGTGCCAGCGGGACGGCCCCGGGACTAGCGGCCTACGAGCAGTACTTC.

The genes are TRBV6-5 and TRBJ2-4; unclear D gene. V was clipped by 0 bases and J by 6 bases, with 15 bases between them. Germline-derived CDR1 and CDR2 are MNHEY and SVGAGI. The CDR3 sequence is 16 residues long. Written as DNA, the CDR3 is TGTGCCAGCAGTTACTCAGGTTCTAGGAGTGCAAACATTCAGTACTTC. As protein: CASSYSGSRSANIQYF.

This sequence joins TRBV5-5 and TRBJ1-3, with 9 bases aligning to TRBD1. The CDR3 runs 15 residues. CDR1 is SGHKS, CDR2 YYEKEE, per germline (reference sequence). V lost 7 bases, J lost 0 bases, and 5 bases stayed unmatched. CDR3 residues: CASCRTGDSGNTIYF. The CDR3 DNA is TGTGCCAGCTGCCGGACAGGGGACTCTGGAAACACCATATATTTT.

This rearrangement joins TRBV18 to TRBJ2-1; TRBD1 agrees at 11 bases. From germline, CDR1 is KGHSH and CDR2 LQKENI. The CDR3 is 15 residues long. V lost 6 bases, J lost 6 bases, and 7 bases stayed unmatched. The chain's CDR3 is CASSQGQGATNEQFF. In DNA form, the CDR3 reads TGTGCCAGCTCCCAAGGACAGGGGGCCACCAATGAGCAGTTCTTC.

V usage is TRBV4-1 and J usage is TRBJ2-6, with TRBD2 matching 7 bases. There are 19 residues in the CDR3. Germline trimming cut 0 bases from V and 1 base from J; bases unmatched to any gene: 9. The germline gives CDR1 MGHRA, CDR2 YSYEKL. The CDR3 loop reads CASSQEGGTVISGANVLTF. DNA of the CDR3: TGCGCCAGCAGCCAAGAGGGGGGGACGGTTATTTCTGGGGCCAACGTCCTGACTTTC.